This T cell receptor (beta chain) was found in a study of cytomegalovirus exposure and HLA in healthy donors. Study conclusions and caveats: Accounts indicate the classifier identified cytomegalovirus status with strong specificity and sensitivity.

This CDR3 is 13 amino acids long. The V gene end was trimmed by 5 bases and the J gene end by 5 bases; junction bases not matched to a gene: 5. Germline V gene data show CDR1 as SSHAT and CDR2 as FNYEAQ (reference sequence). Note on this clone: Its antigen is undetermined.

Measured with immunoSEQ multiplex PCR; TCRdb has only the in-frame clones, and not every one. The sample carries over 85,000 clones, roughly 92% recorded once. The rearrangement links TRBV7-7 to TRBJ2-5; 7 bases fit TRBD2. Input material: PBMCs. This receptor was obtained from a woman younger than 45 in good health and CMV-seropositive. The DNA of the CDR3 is TGTGCCAGCAGCCCAACTAGCGTTGAGACCCAGTACTTC. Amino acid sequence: CASSPTSVETQYF.